One and the same sample provided the 2 T cell receptor beta chains below, sequenced in a study of blood T cell repertoires in COVID-19. Profiling relied on immunoSEQ multiplex PCR, and the TCRdb table lists in-frame clones only, not all of them. The sample includes 210,000 or so clones, about nine tenths of them seen just once. Sequencing input: peripheral blood. All receptors derive from a man aged 30 to 39 with COVID-19, enrolled during active disease.

The chain recombines TRBV7-3 with TRBJ1-1; maybe TRBD1 (6 bases). CDR1 and CDR2 (germline): SGHTA, FQGTGA. Trimming removed 5 bases from V and 2 bases from J, with 9 bases in between. The CDR3 has 13 residues. The CDR3 loop is CASSAGTNTEAFF. In DNA, the CDR3 is TGTGCCAGCAGCGCCGGGACAAACACTGAAGCTTTCTTT.

The rearrangement links TRBV10-3 to TRBJ2-2, with 9 bases aligning to TRBD1. J gave up 0 bases and V 6 bases, and 11 bases lay outside the gene matches. The CDR3 has 18 residues. CDR1 and CDR2 (germline): ENHRY, SYGVKD. DNA for the CDR3: TGTGCCATCAGGCCCGGACAGGGGCAAACCTCGAACACCGGGGAGCTGTTTTTT. Protein product: CAIRPGQGQTSNTGELFF.